The 2 T cell receptor beta chains below were found in one sample sequenced in a study of T cells expressing NK-cell markers. TCRdb reworked the 5' RACE reads into one entry per CDR3 protein, no DNA. This repertoire includes about 160,000 distinct CDR3 sequences. The sample was blood T cells: a sorted CD56 or NKG2C T cell subset, CD4+ or CD8+ T cells, or bulk PBMC T cells (not recorded which). Source of these receptors: a woman aged 18 to 69 in good health.

This chain uses TRBV20-1 with TRBJ1-4. This CDR3 is 14 amino acids long. Germline CDR1 reads DFQATT; CDR2 reads SNEGSKA (reference sequence). CDR3 loop: CSAAGPQEGEKLFF.

This chain joins TRBV7-9 and TRBJ1-2; absent DNA, TCRdb's TRBD1 call cannot be checked. The germline gives CDR1 SEHNR, CDR2 FQNEAQ (reference sequence). The CDR3 has 13 residues. The chain's CDR3 is CASSSTGVYGYTF.